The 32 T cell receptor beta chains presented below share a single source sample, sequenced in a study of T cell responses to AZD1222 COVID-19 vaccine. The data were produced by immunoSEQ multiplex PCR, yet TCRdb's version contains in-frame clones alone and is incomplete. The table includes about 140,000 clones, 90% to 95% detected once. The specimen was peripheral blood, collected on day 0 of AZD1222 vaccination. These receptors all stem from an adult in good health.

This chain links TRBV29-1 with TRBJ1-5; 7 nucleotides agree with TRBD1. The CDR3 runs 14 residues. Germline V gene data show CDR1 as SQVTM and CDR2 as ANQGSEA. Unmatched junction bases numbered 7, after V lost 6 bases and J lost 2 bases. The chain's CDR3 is CSVSTGVGNQPQHF. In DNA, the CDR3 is TGCAGCGTATCAACAGGGGTTGGCAATCAGCCCCAGCATTTT.

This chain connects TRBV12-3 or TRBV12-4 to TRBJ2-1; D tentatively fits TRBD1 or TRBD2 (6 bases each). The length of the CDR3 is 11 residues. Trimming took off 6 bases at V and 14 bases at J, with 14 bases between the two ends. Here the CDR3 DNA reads TGTGCCAGCAGGGAGGGACAAAGGGAGTTCTTC. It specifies CASREGQREFF.

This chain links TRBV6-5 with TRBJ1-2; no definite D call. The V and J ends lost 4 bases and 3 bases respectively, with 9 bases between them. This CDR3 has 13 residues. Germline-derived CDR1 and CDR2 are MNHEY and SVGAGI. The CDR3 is CASSSEPYYGYTF. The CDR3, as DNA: TGTGCCAGCAGTTCCGAACCGTACTATGGCTACACCTTC.

The CDR3 reads CASSWSINYGYTF. CDR3 DNA: TGTGCCAGCAGTTGGTCGATAAACTATGGCTACACCTTC. The chain joins TRBV27 to TRBJ1-2; D is ambiguous. With 4 bases removed from V and 2 bases from J, the gap between germline ends came to 8 bases. The CDR3 is 13 amino acids. The germline V gene encodes CDR1 MNHEY and CDR2 SMNVEV (reference sequence).

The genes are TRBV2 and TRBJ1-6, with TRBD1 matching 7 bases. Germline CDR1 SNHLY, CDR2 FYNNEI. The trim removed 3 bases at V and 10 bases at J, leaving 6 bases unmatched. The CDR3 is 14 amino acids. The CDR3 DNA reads TGTGCCAGCAGTGAGACAGGGCGCGGGTCACCCCTCCACTTT. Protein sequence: CASSETGRGSPLHF.

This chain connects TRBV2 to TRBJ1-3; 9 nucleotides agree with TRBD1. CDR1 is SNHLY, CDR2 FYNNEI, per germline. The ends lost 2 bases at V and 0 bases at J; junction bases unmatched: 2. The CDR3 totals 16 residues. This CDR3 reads CASSERGQGSGNTIYF. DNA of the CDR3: TGTGCCAGCAGTGAAAGGGGACAGGGCTCTGGAAACACCATATATTTT.

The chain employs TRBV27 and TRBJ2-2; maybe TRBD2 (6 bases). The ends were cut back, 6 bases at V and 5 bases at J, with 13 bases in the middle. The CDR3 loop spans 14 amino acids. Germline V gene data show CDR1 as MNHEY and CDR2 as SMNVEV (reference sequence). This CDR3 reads CASSLVGGTGELFF. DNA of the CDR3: TGTGCCAGCAGCCTAGTCGGAGGGACCGGGGAGCTGTTTTTT.

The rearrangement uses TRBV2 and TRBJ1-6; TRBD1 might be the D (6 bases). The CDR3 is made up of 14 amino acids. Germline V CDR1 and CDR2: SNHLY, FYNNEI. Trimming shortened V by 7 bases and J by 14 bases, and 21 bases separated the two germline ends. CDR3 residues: CASTMGRGGLALHF. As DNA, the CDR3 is TGTGCCAGCACCATGGGAAGGGGGGGTCTAGCCCTCCACTTT.

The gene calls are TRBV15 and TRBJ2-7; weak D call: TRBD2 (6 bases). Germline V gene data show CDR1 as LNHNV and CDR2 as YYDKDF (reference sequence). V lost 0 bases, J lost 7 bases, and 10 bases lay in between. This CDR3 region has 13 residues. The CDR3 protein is CATSRDRGREQYF. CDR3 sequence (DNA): TGTGCCACCAGCAGAGATCGTGGGAGGGAGCAGTACTTC. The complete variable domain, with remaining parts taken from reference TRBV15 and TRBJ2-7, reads DAMVIQNPRYQVTQFGKPVTLSCSQTLNHNVMYWYQQKSSQAPKLLFHYYDKDFNNEADTPDNFQSRRPNTSFCFLDIRSPGLGDTAMYLCATSRDRGREQYFGPGTRLTVT.

CDR3 in amino acids: CASSLSRGGTGELFF. The DNA for the CDR3 is TGTGCCAGCAGTTTATCGAGAGGGGGCACCGGGGAGCTGTTTTTT. The chain links TRBV27 to TRBJ2-2; D perhaps matches TRBD1 (6 bases). The CDR3 sequence is 15 residues long. V lost 0 bases, J lost 4 bases, and 9 bases lay in between. Per the germline V gene, CDR1 is MNHEY and CDR2 is SMNVEV (reference sequence).

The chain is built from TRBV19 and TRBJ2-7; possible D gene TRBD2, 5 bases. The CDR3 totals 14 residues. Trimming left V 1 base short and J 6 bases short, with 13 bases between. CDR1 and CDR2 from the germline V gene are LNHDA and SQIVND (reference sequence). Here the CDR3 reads CASSIVTDRGEQYF. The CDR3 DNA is TGTGCCAGTAGTATAGTAACGGACCGGGGCGAGCAGTACTTC.

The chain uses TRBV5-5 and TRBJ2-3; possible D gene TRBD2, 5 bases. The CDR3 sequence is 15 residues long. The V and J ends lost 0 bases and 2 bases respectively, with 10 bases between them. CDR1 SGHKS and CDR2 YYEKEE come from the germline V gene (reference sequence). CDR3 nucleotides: TGTGCCAGCAGCTTGGGCTACGGGGACACAGATACGCAGTATTTT. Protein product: CASSLGYGDTDTQYF.

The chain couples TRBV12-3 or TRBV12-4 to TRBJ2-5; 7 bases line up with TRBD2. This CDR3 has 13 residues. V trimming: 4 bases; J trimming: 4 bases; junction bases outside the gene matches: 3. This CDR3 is CASSSAGVETQYF. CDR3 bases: TGTGCCAGCAGTTCGGCGGGAGTAGAGACCCAGTACTTC.

CDR3 nucleotides: TGTGCCAGCAGCCAGGGACAGGGAGTAGCTTTCTTT. Its translation is CASSQGQGVAFF. The chain is built from TRBV3-1 (or the pseudogene TRBV3-2) and TRBJ1-1; the match to TRBD1 covers 9 bases. Losses at the gene ends were 3 bases for V and 10 bases for J; bases not matched to a gene: 3. Germline V lookup: CDR1 LGHDT, CDR2 YNNKEL (reference sequence). CDR3 size: 12 residues.

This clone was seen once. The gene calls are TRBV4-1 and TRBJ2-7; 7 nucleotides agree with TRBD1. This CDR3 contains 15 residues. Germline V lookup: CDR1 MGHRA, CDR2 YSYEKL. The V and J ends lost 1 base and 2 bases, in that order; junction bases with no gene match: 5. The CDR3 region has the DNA TGCGCCAGCAGCCAAGGGACAGGCCAAGCCTACGAGCAGTACTTC. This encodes CASSQGTGQAYEQYF.

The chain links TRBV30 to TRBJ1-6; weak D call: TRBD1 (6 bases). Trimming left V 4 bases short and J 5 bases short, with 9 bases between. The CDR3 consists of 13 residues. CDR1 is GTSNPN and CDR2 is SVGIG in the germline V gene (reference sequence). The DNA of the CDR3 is TGTGCCTGGACCGACAGGAATAATTCACCCCTCCACTTT. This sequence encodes CAWTDRNNSPLHF.

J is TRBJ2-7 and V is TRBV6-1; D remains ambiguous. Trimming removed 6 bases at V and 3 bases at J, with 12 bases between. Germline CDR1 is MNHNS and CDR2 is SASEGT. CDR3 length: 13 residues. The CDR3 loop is CASSDDQYYEQYF. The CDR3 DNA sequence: TGTGCCAGCAGCGACGACCAATACTACGAGCAGTACTTC.

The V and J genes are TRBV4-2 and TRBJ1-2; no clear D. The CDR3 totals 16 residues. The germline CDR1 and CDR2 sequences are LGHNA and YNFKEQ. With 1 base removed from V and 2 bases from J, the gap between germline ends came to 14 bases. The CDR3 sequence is CASSQAGTLTNYGYTF. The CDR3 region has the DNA TGTGCCAGCAGCCAAGCAGGAACGCTAACCAACTATGGCTACACCTTC.

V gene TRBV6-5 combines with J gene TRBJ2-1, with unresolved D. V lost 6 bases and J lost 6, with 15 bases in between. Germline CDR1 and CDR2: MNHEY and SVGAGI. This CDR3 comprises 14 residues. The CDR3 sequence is CASSGPLELNEQFF. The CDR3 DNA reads TGTGCCAGCAGCGGGCCCCTAGAACTCAATGAGCAGTTCTTC.

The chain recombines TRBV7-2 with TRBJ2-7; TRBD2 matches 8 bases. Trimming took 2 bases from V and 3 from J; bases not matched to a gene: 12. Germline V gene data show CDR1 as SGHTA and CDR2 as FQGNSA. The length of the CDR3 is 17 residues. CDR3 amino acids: CASSLFSGAQSFYEQYF. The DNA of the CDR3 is TGTGCCAGCAGCTTATTTAGCGGGGCACAGTCATTCTACGAGCAGTACTTC.

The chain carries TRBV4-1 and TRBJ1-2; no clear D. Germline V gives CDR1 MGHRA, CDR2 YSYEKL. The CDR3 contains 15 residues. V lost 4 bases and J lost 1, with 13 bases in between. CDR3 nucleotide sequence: TGCGCCAGCAGCCCGCAATATGAGGGTAACTATGGCTACACCTTC. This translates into CASSPQYEGNYGYTF.

In nucleotides, the CDR3 is TGTGCCAGCAACGGCGTATCCTACGAGCAGTACTTC. This encodes CASNGVSYEQYF. The chain carries TRBV2 and TRBJ2-7, with unresolved D. V was clipped by 7 bases and J by 1 base, with 8 bases between them. The CDR3 sequence is 12 residues long. Germline CDR1 SNHLY, CDR2 FYNNEI. The variable domain in full, completed from reference TRBV2 and TRBJ2-7, reads EPEVTQTPSHQVTQMGQEVILRCVPISNHLYFYWYRQILGQKVEFLVSFYNNEISEKSEIFDDQFSVERPDGSNFTLKIRSTKLEDSAMYFCASNGVSYEQYFGPGTRLTVT.

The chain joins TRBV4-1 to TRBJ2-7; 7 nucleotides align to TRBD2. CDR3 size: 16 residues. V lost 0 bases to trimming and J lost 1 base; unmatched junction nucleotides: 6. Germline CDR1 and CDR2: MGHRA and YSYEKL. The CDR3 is CASSQDYPGGSYEQYF. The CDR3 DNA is TGCGCCAGCAGCCAAGATTACCCGGGGGGATCCTACGAGCAGTACTTC.

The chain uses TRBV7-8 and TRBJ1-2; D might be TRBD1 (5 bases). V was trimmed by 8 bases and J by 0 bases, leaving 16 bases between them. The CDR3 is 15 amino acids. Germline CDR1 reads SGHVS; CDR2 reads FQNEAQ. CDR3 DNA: TGTGCCAGCTCGCCAACTTCGGGGCCTAACTATGGCTACACCTTC. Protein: CASSPTSGPNYGYTF.

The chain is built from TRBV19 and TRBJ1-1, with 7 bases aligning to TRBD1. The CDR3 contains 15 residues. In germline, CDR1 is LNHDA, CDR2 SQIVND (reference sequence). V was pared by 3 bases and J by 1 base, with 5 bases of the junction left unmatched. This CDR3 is CASSIGGTANTEAFF. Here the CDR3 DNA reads TGTGCCAGTAGTATCGGGGGGACAGCGAACACTGAAGCTTTCTTT. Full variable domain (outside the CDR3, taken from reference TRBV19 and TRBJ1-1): DGGITQSPKYLFRKEGQNVTLSCEQNLNHDAMYWYRQDPGQGLRLIYYSQIVNDFQKGDIAEGYSVSREKKESFPLTVTSAQKNPTAFYLCASSIGGTANTEAFFGQGTRLTVV.

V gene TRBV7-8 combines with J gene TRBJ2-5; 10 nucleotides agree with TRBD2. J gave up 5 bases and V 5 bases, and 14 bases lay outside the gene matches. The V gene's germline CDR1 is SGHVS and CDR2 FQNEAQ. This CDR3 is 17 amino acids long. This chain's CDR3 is CASSPRGSGGALETQYF. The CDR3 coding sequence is TGTGCCAGCAGCCCACGGGGGAGCGGGGGGGCGTTGGAGACCCAGTACTTC.

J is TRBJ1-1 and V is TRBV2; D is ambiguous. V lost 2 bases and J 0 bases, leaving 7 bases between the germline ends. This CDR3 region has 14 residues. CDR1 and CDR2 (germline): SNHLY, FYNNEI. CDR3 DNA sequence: TGTGCCAGCAGTGAACTCGCGGTGAACACTGAAGCTTTCTTT. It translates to CASSELAVNTEAFF.

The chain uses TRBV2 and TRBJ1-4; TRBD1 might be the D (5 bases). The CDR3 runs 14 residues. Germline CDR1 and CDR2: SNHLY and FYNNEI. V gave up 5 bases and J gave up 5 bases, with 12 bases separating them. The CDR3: CASSPDSSNEKLFF. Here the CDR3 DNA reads TGTGCCAGCAGTCCAGACAGCTCGAATGAAAAACTGTTTTTT.

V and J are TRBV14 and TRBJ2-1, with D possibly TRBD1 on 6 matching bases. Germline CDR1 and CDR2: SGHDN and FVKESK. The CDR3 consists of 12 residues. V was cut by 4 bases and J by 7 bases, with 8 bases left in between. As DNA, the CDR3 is TGTGCCAGCAGCCTGACAGGTAATGAGCAGTTCTTC. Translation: CASSLTGNEQFF. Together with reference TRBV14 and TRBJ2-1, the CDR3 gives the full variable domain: EAGVTQFPSHSVIEKGQTVTLRCDPISGHDNLYWYRRVMGKEIKFLLHFVKESKQDESGMPNNRFLAERTGGTYSTLKVQPAELEDSGVYFCASSLTGNEQFFGPGTRLTVL.

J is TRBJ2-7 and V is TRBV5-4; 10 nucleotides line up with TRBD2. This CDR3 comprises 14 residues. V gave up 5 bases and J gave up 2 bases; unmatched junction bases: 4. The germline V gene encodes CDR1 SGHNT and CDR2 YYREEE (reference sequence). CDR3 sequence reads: CASSFSGRTYEQYF. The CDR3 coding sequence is TGTGCCAGCAGTTTTAGCGGGAGGACCTACGAGCAGTACTTC.

This CDR3 reads CASSPAEWVGYTF. The CDR3 nucleotides are TGCGCCAGCAGCCCCGCGGAATGGGTAGGATACACCTTC. The chain uses TRBV4-3 and TRBJ1-2, with unresolved D. The ends were cut back, 4 bases at V and 11 bases at J, with 17 bases in the middle. This CDR3 region has 13 residues. Germline CDR1 is LGHNA and CDR2 is YSLEER.

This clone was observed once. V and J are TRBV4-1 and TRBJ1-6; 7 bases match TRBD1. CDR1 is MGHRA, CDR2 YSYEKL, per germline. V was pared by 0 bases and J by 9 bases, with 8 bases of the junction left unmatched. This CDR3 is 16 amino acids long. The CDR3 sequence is CASSQDPGTAASPLHF. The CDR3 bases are TGCGCCAGCAGCCAAGATCCCGGGACAGCTGCTTCACCCCTCCACTTT.